This T cell receptor beta chain was documented in a study of T-cell reconstitution after alpha-beta-depleted transplantation in children. This clonotype came up a few times. Its specificity is unknown. The library targeted TCRbeta and was prepared with unique molecular identifiers. TCRdb independently ran MiXCR on the PCR reads; one entry per CDR3 protein. The sample lists hundreds of thousands of distinct CDR3 sequences, approximately 14% occurring once. Germline values: CDR1 SEHNR, CDR2 FQNEAQ (reference sequence). V lost 5 bases and J lost 14; bases outside the gene matches: 5. The CDR3 contains 11 residues. Broader study findings: By about two months after transplant, alpha-beta T cells reportedly arose from several hundred graft clones that had expanded.

This clonotype originated in a girl aged 2 to 10 with congenital amegakaryocytic thrombocytopenia, due to receive a stem cell transplant. The chain is built from TRBV7-9 and TRBJ2-1, with TRBD2 matching over 8 bases. The sample here was PBMCs, taken before TCRalphabeta/CD19-depleted stem cell transplant. In DNA form, the CDR3 reads TGTGCCAGCAGCGAAGCGGGAGTGGAGTTCTTC. Protein sequence: CASSEAGVEFF.